The clone carrying this TCR beta chain came up many times. As originally analysed: Cell counts per sample came from amplifying reference gene primers. The repertoire was sequenced with immunoSEQ multiplex PCR; TCRdb's copy has only in-frame clones and lacks some. V and J calls and clone size are those listed in that table; D and trimming were worked out from the DNA. Counted here are 110,000 or so clones, around 85% occurring once; the ten biggest clones make up about 2.5%. This sample was included in a study of blood T cell repertoires in COVID-19. Study background: The samples span acute and convalescent COVID-19 from the United States, Italy and Spain.

The CDR3 has 16 residues. Germline-derived CDR1 and CDR2 are SGHNT and YYREEE (reference sequence). Germline trimming cut 1 base from V and 7 bases from J; bases unmatched to any gene: 3. The sequence came from a man aged 45-65 years with acute or convalescent COVID-19. V usage is TRBV5-4 and J usage is TRBJ2-2; 14 bases match TRBD2. The specimen sequenced was peripheral blood. Here the CDR3 DNA reads TGTGCCAGCAGCTTGAGGACTAGCGGGGGGTACGGGGAGCTGTTTTTT. This encodes CASSLRTSGGYGELFF.